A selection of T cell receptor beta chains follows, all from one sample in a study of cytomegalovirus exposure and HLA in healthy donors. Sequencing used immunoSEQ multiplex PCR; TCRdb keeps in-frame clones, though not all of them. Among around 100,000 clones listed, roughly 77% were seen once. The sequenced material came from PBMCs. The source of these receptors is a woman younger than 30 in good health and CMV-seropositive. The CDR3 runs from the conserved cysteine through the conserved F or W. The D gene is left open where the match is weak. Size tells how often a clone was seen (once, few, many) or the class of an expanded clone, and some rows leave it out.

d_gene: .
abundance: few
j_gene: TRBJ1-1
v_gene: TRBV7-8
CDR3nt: TGTGCCAGCAGCTTCAGGGTATTAGCCCGAAGTGGGCAGAACACTGAAGCTTTCTTT
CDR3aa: CASSFRVLARSGQNTEAFF

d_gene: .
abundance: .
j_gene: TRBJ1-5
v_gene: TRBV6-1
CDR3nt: TGTGCCAGCCTTGAGGGCCGCAATCAGCCCCAGCATTTT
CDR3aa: CASLEGRNQPQHF

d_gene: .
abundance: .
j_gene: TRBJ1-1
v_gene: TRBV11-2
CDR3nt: TGTGCCAGCAGGCGAGGACAGAACACTGAAGCTTTCTTT
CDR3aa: CASRRGQNTEAFF

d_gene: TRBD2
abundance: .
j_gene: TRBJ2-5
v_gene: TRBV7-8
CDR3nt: TGTGCCAGCAGCTTAGGCGGGGGAAGAGAGACCCAGTACTTC
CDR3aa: CASSLGGGRETQYF

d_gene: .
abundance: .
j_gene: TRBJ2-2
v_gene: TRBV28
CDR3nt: TGTGCCAGCAGACTTTCCGCGAACACCGGGGAGCTGTTTTTT
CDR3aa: CASRLSANTGELFF

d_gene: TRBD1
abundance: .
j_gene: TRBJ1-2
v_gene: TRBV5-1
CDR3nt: TGCGCCAGCAGCTTGGGAGCTTACAGGGGGCAAGATGGCTACACCTTC
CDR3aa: CASSLGAYRGQDGYTF

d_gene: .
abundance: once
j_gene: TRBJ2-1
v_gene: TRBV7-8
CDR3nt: TGTGCCAGCAGCTTAGCCTGGACGGGGTACAATGAGCAGTTCTTC
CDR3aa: CASSLAWTGYNEQFF

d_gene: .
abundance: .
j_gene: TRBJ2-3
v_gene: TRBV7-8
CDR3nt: TGTGCCAGCAGCCCGCGTAAAGAAGATACGCAGTATTTT
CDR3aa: CASSPRKEDTQYF

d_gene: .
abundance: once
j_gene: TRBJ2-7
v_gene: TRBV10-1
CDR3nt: TGCGCCAGCAGTGAGCAGGAGGCGGGACTCGGCGAGCAGTACTTC
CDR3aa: CASSEQEAGLGEQYF

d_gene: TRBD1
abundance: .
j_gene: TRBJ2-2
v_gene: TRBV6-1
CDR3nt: TGTGCCAGCAGTGCCCCCACAGGGGTTTACACCGGGGAGCTGTTTTTT
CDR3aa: CASSAPTGVYTGELFF

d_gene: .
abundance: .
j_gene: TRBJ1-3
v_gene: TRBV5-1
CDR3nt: TGCGCCAGCGAGGGACATTCTATCTCTGGAAACACCATATATTTT
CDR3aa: CASEGHSISGNTIYF

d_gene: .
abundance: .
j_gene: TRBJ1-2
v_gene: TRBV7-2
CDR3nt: TGTGCCAGCAGCTTAAGCACTCGGGGAAACTATGGCTACACCTTC
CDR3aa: CASSLSTRGNYGYTF

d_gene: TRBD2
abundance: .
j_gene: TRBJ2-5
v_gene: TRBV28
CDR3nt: TGTGCCAGCAGCTTAGCGGGAAAGGAGGAGACCCAGTACTTC
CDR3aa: CASSLAGKEETQYF

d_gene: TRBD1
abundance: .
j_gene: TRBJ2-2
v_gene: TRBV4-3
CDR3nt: TGCGCCAGCAGCCAAGATTTTGGACAGGACAGTACCGGGGAGCTGTTTTTT
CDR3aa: CASSQDFGQDSTGELFF

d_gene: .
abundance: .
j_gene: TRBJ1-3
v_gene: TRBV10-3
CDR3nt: TGTGCCACCCAACACGGGGCTGGAAACACCATATATTTT
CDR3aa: CATQHGAGNTIYF

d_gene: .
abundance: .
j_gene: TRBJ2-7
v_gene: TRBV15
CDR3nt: TGTGCCACCAGGGGGGGATTTTCCTACGAGCAGTACTTC
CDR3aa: CATRGGFSYEQYF

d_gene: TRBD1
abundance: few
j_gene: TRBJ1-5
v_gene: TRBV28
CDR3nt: TGTGCCAGCAGTTTCGGCAGGGGGCTCCAGCCCCAGCATTTT
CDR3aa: CASSFGRGLQPQHF

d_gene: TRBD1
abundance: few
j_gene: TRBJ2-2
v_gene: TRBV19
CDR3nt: TGTGCCAGTAGACGCGGACAGGTTGGTTCCGGGGAGCTGTTTTTT
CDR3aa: CASRRGQVGSGELFF

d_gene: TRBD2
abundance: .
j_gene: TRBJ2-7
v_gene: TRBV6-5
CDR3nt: TGTGCCAGCAGGTCTAGCGGGGTTTCCTACGAGCAGTACTTC
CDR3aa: CASRSSGVSYEQYF